This T cell receptor beta chain was found in a study of blood T cell repertoires in COVID-19. The wider study: Sources were T cells, B-cell-depleted T cells, or PBMCs; the material itself was cDNA or gDNA.

The CDR3 spans 13 residues. Trimming removed 5 bases at V and 6 bases at J, with 13 bases between. Germline loops: CDR1 MNHEY, CDR2 SVGEGT. Libraries were prepared by immunoSEQ multiplex PCR; TCRdb keeps only in-frame clonotypes and omits some of them. In the table there are tens of thousands of clones, more than 70% of which are singletons. This clone was counted a few times. Sequenced input: peripheral blood. This clonotype was sampled from a man in his sixties with active or convalescent COVID-19. The chain couples TRBV6-2 or TRBV6-3 to TRBJ1-1, with D uncertain. CDR3 DNA: TGTGCCAGCAGTGTCGACTATCGCGCTGAAGCTTTCTTT. This sequence encodes CASSVDYRAEAFF.